Shown below are 29 T cell receptor beta chains from a single sample sequenced in a study of T cells in women clearing cervical HPV infection. The table came from immunoSEQ multiplex PCR; TCRdb's copy has only in-frame clones and leaves some out. This sample carries tens of thousands of clones, with less than 40% going to the ten biggest clones. The sequencing input was blood buffy coat. Source of these receptors: a woman between 18 and 70 years old with a cervical HPV16 infection that either progressed to CIN3+ or cleared (not recorded which).

Comments on this clone: With the read ending 3 residues before the CDR3 end, the germline J gene is used to fill in that end. The gene calls are TRBV6-2 or TRBV6-3 and TRBJ1-1; tentative D call: TRBD1 (6 bases). Germline V gene sequence: CDR1 MNHEY, CDR2 SVGEGT. The CDR3 has 11 residues. CDR3 DNA (partial): TGTGCCAGCAGCACCGGGACAGAA. It yields the protein CASSTGTE. The whole CDR3 sequence is CASSTGTEAFF.

On this clone: From the germline J gene comes the end of the CDR3, since the read stops 3 residues before it. The chain couples TRBV20-1 to TRBJ2-7, with TRBD2 identical over 10 bases. Germline CDR1 DFQATT, CDR2 SNEGSKA (reference sequence). CDR3 length: 12 amino acids. J lost 4 bases, V lost 7 bases, and 4 bases had no gene match. The CDR3 region is CSVERGGYEQYF. CDR3 bases read: TGCAGTGTGGAGCGGGGGGGTTACGAG.

As concerns this clone: Read sequence stops 3 residues before the CDR3 end, and the germline J gene provides the missing end. The chain joins TRBV5-6 to TRBJ1-2, with 8 bases fitting TRBD1. CDR3 length equals 14 residues. Per the germline V gene, CDR1 is SGHDT and CDR2 is YYEEEE. V was pared by 5 bases and J by 3 bases, with 6 bases of the junction left unmatched. The sequenced CDR3 bases are TGTGCCAGCAGTTGGGACAGGTTAGACTATGGC. Protein product: CASSWDRLDYG. The entire CDR3 is CASSWDRLDYGYTF.

As regards this clone: The sequenced fragment ends 3 residues before the CDR3 boundary, so the rest is inferred from the germline J gene. The gene calls are TRBV11-2 and TRBJ2-3; 8 positions match TRBD2. This CDR3 has 15 amino acids. With V trimmed by 2 bases and J by 3 bases, 4 bases remained unmatched. CDR1 is SGHAT, CDR2 FQNNGV, per germline. CDR3: CASSLRAGETDTQYF. CDR3 DNA, as far as it was read: TGTGCCAGCAGCTTAAGAGCGGGAGAGACAGATACG.

Details on this clone: The CDR3 end falls 3 residues outside the read, so it is completed with the germline J gene. The chain uses TRBV7-2 and TRBJ1-6; no definite D call. Germline lookup yields CDR1 SGHTA and CDR2 FQGNSA. V lost 2 bases and J lost 9, with 11 bases in between. The CDR3 loop spans 14 amino acids. CDR3 protein: CASSLQERASPLHF. The covered CDR3 bases are TGTGCCAGCAGCTTACAGGAGAGGGCTTCACCC.

Note on this clone: Coverage ceases 3 residues before the CDR3 finishes, and the germline J gene fills in the end. This chain uses TRBV5-1 with TRBJ2-7, with 11 bases matching TRBD2. The V and J ends lost 0 bases and 0 bases, in that order; junction bases with no gene match: 5. CDR3 length: 17 residues. Germline CDR1 reads SGHRS; CDR2 reads YFSETQ. CDR3 sequence: CASSLEVSGRVSYEQYF. Partial CDR3 DNA: TGCGCCAGCAGCTTGGAGGTTAGCGGGAGGGTCTCCTACGAG.

On this clone itself: Read data end 3 residues before the CDR3 end; the end is taken from the germline J gene. This chain uses TRBV20-1 with TRBJ2-7; D remains unclear. CDR1 and CDR2 (germline): DFQATT, SNEGSKA (reference sequence). V was trimmed by 6 bases and J by 2 bases, leaving 26 bases between them. This CDR3 is 17 amino acids long. The CDR3 DNA, read in part, is TGCAGTGCGGTAAGGTCGCTACCCGGCGGATTAGCCTACGAG. Protein sequence: CSAVRSLPGGLAYE. The whole CDR3 sequence is CSAVRSLPGGLAYEQYF.

A remark on this clone: The read ends 3 residues early relative to the CDR3; the germline J gene fills the gap. This chain links TRBV18 with TRBJ2-5; no firm D call. CDR3 size: 14 residues. Germline V gives CDR1 KGHSH, CDR2 LQKENI. V was trimmed by 2 bases and J by 4 bases, leaving 11 bases between them. CDR3 bases read: TGTGCCAGCTCACCAATAACTGTCGGAGAGACC. Translation gives CASSPITVGET. The complete CDR3 protein is CASSPITVGETQYF. The variable domain in full, completed from reference TRBV18 and TRBJ2-5, reads NAGVMQNPRHLVRRRGQEARLRCSPMKGHSHVYWYRQLPEEGLKFMVYLQKENIIDESGMPKERFSAEFPKEGPSILRIQQVVRGDSAAYFCASSPITVGETQYFGPGTRLLVL.

As regards this clone: The CDR3 is cut off 3 residues early in the read; its end comes from the germline J gene. This sequence joins TRBV19 and TRBJ2-3, with TRBD1 matching 7 bases. Germline values: CDR1 LNHDA, CDR2 SQIVND (reference sequence). The CDR3 extends over 12 amino acids. Incomplete CDR3 DNA: TGTGCCATCGGGACAGTCAATCAGCCG. It yields the protein CAIGTVNQP. From start to end, the CDR3 is CAIGTVNQPQYF.

The CDR3 sequence: CSARNLASGGQETQYF. CDR3 DNA (partial): TGCAGTGCTAGAAATTTGGCTAGCGGGGGCCAAGAGACC. This rearrangement joins TRBV20-1 to TRBJ2-5; 10 nucleotides agree with TRBD2. The CDR3 end falls 3 residues outside the read, so it is completed with the germline J gene. This CDR3 contains 16 residues. The germline gives CDR1 DFQATT, CDR2 SNEGSKA (reference sequence). The junction had 7 bases not matched to a gene; V was cut back by 2 bases and J by 1 base.

Details on this clone: The sequence runs out 3 residues before the end of the CDR3; the remainder is reconstructed from the germline J gene. The chain employs TRBV10-3 and TRBJ2-3; 7 bases are shared with TRBD2. CDR3 length equals 13 residues. Germline CDR1 reads ENHRY; CDR2 reads SYGVKD. The DNA read from the CDR3 is TGTGCCATCACTTGGGCGGGGGAAGGCACG. Amino acid sequence: CAITWAGEGT. In full, the CDR3 is CAITWAGEGTQYF.

About this clone itself: The read halts 3 residues ahead of the CDR3 end, with the missing end drawn from the germline J gene. The chain is built from TRBV18 and TRBJ1-2; no firm D call. Germline loops: CDR1 KGHSH, CDR2 LQKENI. This CDR3 has 14 amino acids. Incomplete CDR3 DNA: TGTGCCAGCTCTCTCCTGGGCGGGAGGGATGAC. Residues: CASSLLGGRDD. Given in full, the CDR3 is CASSLLGGRDDYTF.

Turning to this clone: The read ends 3 residues before the CDR3 terminus; that terminus is restored from the germline J gene. V gene TRBV19 combines with J gene TRBJ2-3, with 9 bases fitting TRBD1. Germline CDR1 reads LNHDA; CDR2 reads SQIVND (reference sequence). The CDR3 runs 15 residues. The sequenced CDR3 bases are TGTGCCAGTAGTATCCCGGGACAGGGAGGAGAGACG. This gives the protein CASSIPGQGGET. The full CDR3 is CASSIPGQGGETQYF.

Regarding this clone: The sequenced fragment ends 3 residues before the CDR3 boundary, so the rest is inferred from the germline J gene. This chain uses TRBV5-4 with TRBJ2-3, with 7 bases that match TRBD2. Germline V gives CDR1 SGHNT, CDR2 YYREEE (reference sequence). J was trimmed by 2 bases and V by 0 bases; bases with no gene match: 3. The CDR3 has 15 amino acids. CDR3 protein: CASSLVRGDTDTQYF. The CDR3 DNA, read in part, is TGTGCCAGCAGCTTGGTTCGGGGGGACACAGATACG.

Details on this clone: A read error may produce the germline difference seen at one junction end. The missing CDR3 end, 3 residues past where the read stops, is filled in from the germline J gene. The rearrangement links TRBV6-2 or TRBV6-3 to TRBJ1-2, with TRBD1 matching 10 bases. CDR1 and CDR2 (germline): MNHEY, SVGEGT. The CDR3 has 16 amino acids. CDR3 bases read: TGTGCCAGCAGTCACTCCGGGACAGGGGTTTACTATGGC. Its protein is CASSHSGTGVYYG. The CDR3 as a whole reads CASSHSGTGVYYGYTF.

On this clone: The read halts 3 residues ahead of the CDR3 end, with the missing end drawn from the germline J gene. V usage is TRBV19 and J usage is TRBJ2-3, with D possibly being TRBD1 or TRBD2 (5 bases each). The CDR3 is 13 residues long. Per germline, CDR1 LNHDA and CDR2 SQIVND (reference sequence). CDR3 loop: CASTRGIVEPQYF. The DNA read from the CDR3 is TGTGCCAGTACGAGGGGTATAGTAGAGCCG.

A note on this clone: The CDR3 end lies 3 residues beyond the end of the read and is filled in from the germline J gene. The chain combines TRBV19 with TRBJ1-4; tentative D call: TRBD1 (5 bases). This CDR3 contains 15 residues. Germline V gene lookup returns CDR1 LNHDA and CDR2 SQIVND (reference sequence). The V and J ends lost 1 base and 8 bases respectively, with 14 bases between them. CDR3 residues: CASSIAGTGGEKLFF. Incomplete CDR3 DNA: TGTGCCAGTAGTATAGCCGGAACAGGTGGCGAAAAA. The full variable domain, completed using reference TRBV19 and TRBJ1-4, is DGGITQSPKYLFRKEGQNVTLSCEQNLNHDAMYWYRQDPGQGLRLIYYSQIVNDFQKGDIAEGYSVSREKKESFPLTVTSAQKNPTAFYLCASSIAGTGGEKLFFGSGTQLSVL.

On this clone itself: The read ends 3 residues early relative to the CDR3; the germline J gene fills the gap. The rearrangement uses TRBV19 and TRBJ2-1; 9 bases match TRBD1. V lost 7 bases to trimming and J lost 7 bases; unmatched junction nucleotides: 14. The length of the CDR3 is 16 residues. CDR1 is LNHDA, CDR2 SQIVND, per germline (reference sequence). CDR3 bases read: TGTGCCAGTATACCCAACAGGGGGCTTGACCTAAATGAG. Its translation is CASIPNRGLDLNE. The whole CDR3 sequence reads CASIPNRGLDLNEQFF.

As for this clone: Read sequence stops 3 residues before the CDR3 end, and the germline J gene provides the missing end. The rearrangement uses TRBV30 and TRBJ1-1; weak D call: TRBD1 (5 bases). In germline, CDR1 is GTSNPN, CDR2 SVGIG (reference sequence). V was trimmed by 4 bases and J by 4 bases, leaving 10 bases between them. The CDR3 runs 12 residues. CDR3 bases read: TGTGCCTGGACAGGGCTGGCCACTGAA. Its translation is CAWTGLATE. The CDR3 reads in full as CAWTGLATEAFF.

In regard to this clone: The read terminates 3 residues ahead of where the CDR3 ends, so the germline J gene completes it. This chain connects TRBV5-1 to TRBJ2-6; tentatively, D is TRBD1 (5 bases). Germline V gives CDR1 SGHRS, CDR2 YFSETQ. Trimming removed 4 bases at V and 0 bases at J, with 11 bases between. The CDR3 has 16 amino acids. CDR3 DNA, as far as it was read: TGCGCCAGCAGCAACATAGGGGCCTCTGGGGCCAACGTC. This codes for CASSNIGASGANV. In full, the CDR3 is CASSNIGASGANVLTF.

Partial CDR3 DNA: TGTGCCAGCAGCTTAGAAAGGGGTTTCCACGAC. Translating it yields CASSLERGFHD. The CDR3 in full is CASSLERGFHDYTF. The chain employs TRBV7-2 and TRBJ1-2; D perhaps matches TRBD1 (5 bases). Read coverage stops 3 residues before the CDR3 terminus; the germline J gene supplies the remainder. Germline V lookup: CDR1 SGHTA, CDR2 FQGNSA. This CDR3 spans 14 amino acids.

Regarding this clone: The DNA ends 3 residues before the CDR3 does, and the rest of the CDR3 is filled in from the germline J gene. The V gene is TRBV18, the J gene TRBJ2-5; the match to TRBD2 covers 8 bases. Germline lookup yields CDR1 KGHSH and CDR2 LQKENI. The CDR3 spans 16 residues. V dropped 1 base and J dropped 4; count of bases not matched to a gene: 8. CDR3 residues: CASSPRNSGNGETQYF. The CDR3 DNA, read in part, is TGTGCCAGCTCACCACGGAATAGCGGGAATGGAGAGACC.

As concerns this clone: With the read ending 3 residues before the CDR3 end, the germline J gene is used to fill in that end. This chain links TRBV7-2 with TRBJ2-5, with D unresolved. The CDR3 has 14 residues. Germline values: CDR1 SGHTA, CDR2 FQGNSA. CDR3 bases read: TGTGCCAGCACCTCCTATGAGAGCACAGATACC. Amino acids: CASTSYESTDT. The entire CDR3 protein is CASTSYESTDTQYF.

Concerning this clone itself: The read halts 3 residues ahead of the CDR3 end, with the missing end drawn from the germline J gene. The chain couples TRBV10-3 to TRBJ2-5, with D perhaps TRBD1 (5 bases). This CDR3 contains 13 residues. The germline V and J ends were trimmed by 4 bases and 7 bases, with 13 bases remaining between them. Germline V gene sequence: CDR1 ENHRY, CDR2 SYGVKD. The CDR3 reads CAISADTLGTQYF. CDR3 DNA, as far as it was read: TGTGCCATCAGTGCGGACACCCTAGGGACC.

About this clone itself: The read is 3 residues too short to cover the CDR3 end, so that end is filled in from the germline J gene. The chain joins TRBV7-8 to TRBJ2-2; 9 bases are shared with TRBD2. Per germline, CDR1 SGHVS and CDR2 FQNEAQ. V was clipped by 6 bases and J by 5 bases; unmatched bases: 10. This CDR3 contains 16 residues. CDR3 sequence reads: CASRVGGGALTGELFF. Partial CDR3 DNA: TGTGCCAGCAGAGTGGGCGGGGGGGCCCTGACCGGGGAG.

Points on this clone: The CDR3 end lies 3 residues beyond the end of the read and is filled in from the germline J gene. The J gene is TRBJ2-7, the V gene TRBV29-1, with 9 bases aligning to TRBD1. The CDR3 contains 13 residues. Germline V gives CDR1 SQVTM, CDR2 ANQGSEA. After removal of 6 bases from V and 3 bases from J, the junction contained 6 bases not matched to a gene. CDR3 loop: CSVTGTGRYEQYF. CDR3 DNA (partial): TGCAGCGTGACCGGGACAGGGCGCTACGAG.

In regard to this clone: With the read ending 3 residues before the CDR3 end, the germline J gene is used to fill in that end. The chain uses TRBV19 and TRBJ2-3; either TRBD1 or TRBD2 may fit D (5 bases each). Germline V gene lookup returns CDR1 LNHDA and CDR2 SQIVND (reference sequence). CDR3 length equals 12 residues. The CDR3 reads CASTQRGLPQYF. CDR3 DNA, as far as it was read: TGTGCCAGTACACAGAGGGGTCTTCCG.

In the case of this clone: The junction differs from germline at one of its ends, possibly a read error. The read stops 3 residues short of the end of the CDR3; the missing end is completed from the germline J gene. Other DNA sequences within the sample encode an identical CDR3. The chain carries TRBV19 and TRBJ1-3; D perhaps matches TRBD1 (5 bases). Germline CDR1 LNHDA, CDR2 SQIVND (reference sequence). The CDR3 spans 12 residues. The CDR3 reads CATPDKKNTIYF. CDR3 DNA, as far as it was read: TGTGCCACCCCGGACAAGAAAAACACA. The variable domain in full, with the rest retrieved from reference TRBV19 and TRBJ1-3, is DGGITQSPKYLFRKEGQNVTLSCEQNLNHDAMYWYRQDPGQGLRLIYYSQIVNDFQKGDIAEGYSVSREKKESFPLTVTSAQKNPTAFYLCATPDKKNTIYFGEGSWLTVV.

Details on this clone: Coverage ceases 3 residues before the CDR3 finishes, and the germline J gene fills in the end. This chain joins TRBV7-9 and TRBJ2-1; D uncertain. This CDR3 is built from 13 residues. Looked up from germline, CDR1 is SEHNR and CDR2 is FQNEAQ (reference sequence). V gave up 1 base and J gave up 8 bases, with 9 bases separating them. The CDR3 bases that were read are TGTGCCAGCAGCTTAGGAGCAGCGTATGAG. This gives the protein CASSLGAAYE. The whole CDR3 sequence is CASSLGAAYEQFF.